These 32 T cell receptor beta chains share one sample of origin, sequenced in a study of T cells expressing NK-cell markers. TCRdb reanalyzed the 5' RACE reads, giving one entry per CDR3 protein sequence and no DNA. The data show 150,000 to 170,000 distinct CDR3 sequences, and the top ten clones hold approximately 35%. What was sequenced was blood T cells: a sorted CD56 or NKG2C T cell subset, CD4+ or CD8+ T cells, or bulk PBMC T cells (not recorded which). All receptors come from a woman in her fifties or sixties in good health.

V gene TRBV15 combines with J gene TRBJ2-1; TCRdb proposes TRBD2, but this gene call is untestable without DNA. CDR3 size: 12 residues. Germline V gene data show CDR1 as LNHNV and CDR2 as YYDKDF (reference sequence). The CDR3 spells CATRLLGDEQFF.

The chain joins TRBV6-2 or TRBV6-3 to TRBJ1-5; as DNA is missing, the TRBD1 call by TCRdb cannot be tested. The V gene's germline CDR1 is MNHEY and CDR2 SVGEGT. There are 16 residues in the CDR3. Here the CDR3 reads CASSYYDSGGRQPQHF.

This chain joins TRBV7-9 and TRBJ2-5. CDR3 length: 14 residues. Germline assignment: CDR1 SEHNR and CDR2 FQNEAQ (reference sequence). CDR3 protein: CASSPRNEEETQYF.

This chain connects TRBV9 to TRBJ2-1; TCRdb picks TRBD2, but there is no DNA to check that call. This CDR3 region has 15 residues. Germline V lookup: CDR1 SGDLS, CDR2 YYNGEE. CDR3 sequence: CASSVDGTVYNEQFF.

V gene TRBV27 combines with J gene TRBJ2-7; no DNA is available, so the TRBD1 call from TCRdb remains unchecked. The CDR3 has 16 amino acids. Germline V gene lookup returns CDR1 MNHEY and CDR2 SMNVEV (reference sequence). CDR3 region: CASREDPGPGVSEQYF.

V gene TRBV3-1 combines with J gene TRBJ2-7; the D call from TCRdb, TRBD2, cannot be confirmed without DNA. CDR3 length: 16 amino acids. Germline V CDR1 and CDR2: LGHDT, YNNKEL (reference sequence). The chain's CDR3 is CASSPHQALEAYEQYF.

The chain joins TRBV6-1 to TRBJ2-1. Looked up from germline, CDR1 is MNHNS and CDR2 is SASEGT. This CDR3 comprises 12 residues. The CDR3 here is CASSEPPGEQFF.

The rearrangement uses TRBV11-2 and TRBJ2-3; no DNA is available, so the TRBD2 call from TCRdb remains unchecked. The CDR3 covers 12 residues. Germline loops: CDR1 SGHAT, CDR2 FQNNGV. The CDR3 spells CASSPPTDTQYF.

The chain joins TRBV29-1 to TRBJ2-5; TCRdb returns TRBD1, unconfirmable since there is no DNA. CDR1 is SQVTM and CDR2 is ANQGSEA in the germline V gene. The CDR3 is 16 amino acids. The CDR3 loop is CSVQTGGAIGPETQYF.

The J gene is TRBJ2-1, the V gene TRBV12-3 or TRBV12-4; TCRdb picks TRBD2, but there is no DNA to check that call. The CDR3 runs to 17 residues. Here the CDR3 reads CASSPHLGTSGWDEQFF.

The chain combines TRBV19 with TRBJ2-7; with no DNA, the TCRdb D assignment of TRBD1 cannot be verified. This CDR3 contains 13 residues. Germline lookup yields CDR1 LNHDA and CDR2 SQIVND (reference sequence). This CDR3 is CASNQQGPYEQYF.

The chain employs TRBV10-2 and TRBJ2-1; TCRdb designates TRBD1, a call that cannot be tested without DNA. Germline CDR1 reads WSHSY; CDR2 reads SAAADI. This CDR3 comprises 15 residues. The CDR3 region is CASSGGDPPYNEQFF.

This rearrangement joins TRBV19 to TRBJ2-2. CDR3 length equals 11 residues. From germline, CDR1 is LNHDA and CDR2 SQIVND (reference sequence). CDR3 in amino acids: CASSKPGELFF.

Here the CDR3 reads CASSIAASMDSPLHF. The chain uses TRBV19 and TRBJ1-6. This CDR3 is built from 15 residues. Per the germline V gene, CDR1 is LNHDA and CDR2 is SQIVND (reference sequence).

This sequence joins TRBV15 and TRBJ1-2; lacking DNA, the TRBD1 call made by TCRdb goes unchecked. Germline-derived CDR1 and CDR2 are LNHNV and YYDKDF (reference sequence). The CDR3 totals 16 residues. The CDR3 sequence is CATSRGQTGGVYGYTF.

The rearrangement uses TRBV4-2 and TRBJ2-1. The CDR3 has 16 residues. Per germline, CDR1 LGHNA and CDR2 YNFKEQ. The chain's CDR3 is CASSQMDRGSYNEQFF.

This chain links TRBV24-1 with TRBJ2-1; TCRdb names TRBD1, which stays unverified in the absence of DNA. The CDR3 is 16 residues long. Germline CDR1 reads KGHDR; CDR2 reads SFDVKD. The CDR3 loop is CATSETGQGRYNEQFF.

The rearrangement joins TRBV9 to TRBJ1-4; the TRBD1 assignment by TCRdb is unverifiable without DNA. Germline V gene lookup returns CDR1 SGDLS and CDR2 YYNGEE. This CDR3 is built from 15 residues. The CDR3 spells CASSPSDRLNEKLFF.

The V and J genes are TRBV4-1 and TRBJ1-4; TCRdb returns TRBD1, unconfirmable since there is no DNA. This CDR3 spans 14 amino acids. CDR1 and CDR2 from the germline V gene are MGHRA and YSYEKL. CDR3 protein: CASSQDGTAGKLFF.

The V gene is TRBV7-9, the J gene TRBJ2-5; there is no DNA to check the TCRdb D call of TRBD2. The germline gives CDR1 SEHNR, CDR2 FQNEAQ (reference sequence). The CDR3 loop spans 16 amino acids. The CDR3 region is CASSFPGLAGAETQYF.

This sequence joins TRBV7-9 and TRBJ1-1. The V gene's germline CDR1 is SEHNR and CDR2 FQNEAQ (reference sequence). This CDR3 is built from 13 residues. The CDR3 reads CASSLGENTEAFF.

The gene calls are TRBV9 and TRBJ1-5; the D call from TCRdb, TRBD1, cannot be confirmed without DNA. Germline CDR1 is SGDLS and CDR2 is YYNGEE. CDR3 size: 14 residues. The CDR3 loop is CASSGGTGRTPQHF.

V gene TRBV20-1 combines with J gene TRBJ2-1; TCRdb calls TRBD2, which cannot be checked without DNA. The CDR3 is 13 amino acids. Germline V gene sequence: CDR1 DFQATT, CDR2 SNEGSKA (reference sequence). CDR3 region: CSTGTRNWDEQFF.

The V gene is TRBV30, the J gene TRBJ1-1; the D call of TRBD1 rests on TCRdb alone, since no DNA is present to check it. The CDR3 spans 16 residues. Germline-derived CDR1 and CDR2 are GTSNPN and SVGIG (reference sequence). This chain's CDR3 is CAWSDARTGRNTEAFF.

The V and J genes are TRBV7-9 and TRBJ2-3; the TCRdb D gene call, TRBD1, has no DNA to confirm it. This CDR3 region has 16 residues. CDR1 and CDR2 from the germline V gene are SEHNR and FQNEAQ (reference sequence). The CDR3: CASSPPTGGDPDTQYF.

This chain connects TRBV5-1 to TRBJ2-7; TCRdb names TRBD1, which stays unverified in the absence of DNA. Germline CDR1 and CDR2: SGHRS and YFSETQ. This CDR3 region has 15 residues. The CDR3 loop is CASSPRRGQSYEQYF.

The chain uses TRBV14 and TRBJ2-1; there is no DNA to check the TCRdb D call of TRBD2. Germline V gene data show CDR1 as SGHDN and CDR2 as FVKESK. This CDR3 region has 16 residues. CDR3 sequence: CASSQGSTRHFREQFF. The complete variable domain, with remaining parts taken from reference TRBV14 and TRBJ2-1, reads EAGVTQFPSHSVIEKGQTVTLRCDPISGHDNLYWYRRVMGKEIKFLLHFVKESKQDESGMPNNRFLAERTGGTYSTLKVQPAELEDSGVYFCASSQGSTRHFREQFFGPGTRLTVL.

The rearrangement uses TRBV29-1 and TRBJ1-4; lacking DNA, the TRBD1 call made by TCRdb goes unchecked. This CDR3 has 13 amino acids. Germline CDR1 reads SQVTM; CDR2 reads ANQGSEA. This CDR3 reads CSVLGVRNEKLFF.

The chain recombines TRBV28 with TRBJ2-6; TCRdb's D call of TRBD1 is untestable without DNA. CDR1 is MDHEN, CDR2 SYDVKM, per germline. The CDR3 contains 14 residues. The CDR3 region is CATQGAWGANVLTF.

The chain is built from TRBV11-2 and TRBJ2-5; the D call from TCRdb, TRBD2, cannot be confirmed without DNA. CDR1 is SGHAT, CDR2 FQNNGV, per germline. This CDR3 has 15 residues. The CDR3 sequence is CASSLEPSQQETQYF.

The chain carries TRBV27 and TRBJ2-7; the D call from TCRdb, TRBD1, cannot be confirmed without DNA. The CDR3 sequence is 13 residues long. CDR1 is MNHEY, CDR2 SMNVEV, per germline (reference sequence). CDR3 amino acids: CASSLQGIYEQYF.

J is TRBJ2-3 and V is TRBV5-1; TCRdb lists TRBD1, though no DNA is available to test this call. Germline V lookup: CDR1 SGHRS, CDR2 YFSETQ. This CDR3 is built from 14 residues. This CDR3 is CASRGETETDTQYF.